This TCR beta chain was sequenced for a study of blood T cell repertoires in COVID-19. Study in general: The cDNA or gDNA used as material had been derived from T cells, B-cell-depleted T cells, or PBMCs.

A Seattle source enrolled patients during active infection and followed them longitudinally. In the original analysis: Reference gene primer amplification gave estimated nucleated cell counts. Some clones are missing from TCRdb's copy, which holds only in-frame ones; the method was immunoSEQ multiplex PCR. V and J calls plus clone size are reproduced from that table; the DNA served to infer D and trimming. The sample yields approximately 290,000 clones, about 85% seen once. Germline CDR1 is SEHNR and CDR2 is FQNEAQ (reference sequence). Trimming pared 5 bases from V and 7 bases from J, leaving 23 bases between. This CDR3 is 16 amino acids long.

The rearrangement joins TRBV7-9 to TRBJ1-2; D might be TRBD1 (6 bases). The receptor was derived from a human donor with COVID-19, enrolled during active disease. The donor label of this sample is uncertain. Sequenced input: peripheral blood. CDR3 sequence reads: CASSHTGKLSGVGYTF. The CDR3 nucleotides read TGTGCCAGCAGCCATACAGGGAAGTTATCCGGTGTTGGCTACACCTTC.